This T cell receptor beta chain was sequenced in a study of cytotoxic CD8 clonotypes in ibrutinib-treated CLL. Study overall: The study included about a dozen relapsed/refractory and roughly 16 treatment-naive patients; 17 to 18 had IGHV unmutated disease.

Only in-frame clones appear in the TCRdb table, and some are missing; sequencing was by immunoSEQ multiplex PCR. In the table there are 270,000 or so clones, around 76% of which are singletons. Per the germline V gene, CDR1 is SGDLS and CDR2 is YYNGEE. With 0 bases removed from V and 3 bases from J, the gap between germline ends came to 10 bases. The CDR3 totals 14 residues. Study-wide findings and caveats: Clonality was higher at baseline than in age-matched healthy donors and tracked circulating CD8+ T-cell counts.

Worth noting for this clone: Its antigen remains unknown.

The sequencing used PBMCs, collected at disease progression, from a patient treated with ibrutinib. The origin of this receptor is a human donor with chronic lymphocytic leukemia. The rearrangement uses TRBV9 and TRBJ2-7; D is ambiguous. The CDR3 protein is CASSVASKSYEQYF. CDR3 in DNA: TGTGCCAGCAGCGTAGCTTCGAAGAGCTACGAGCAGTACTTC.